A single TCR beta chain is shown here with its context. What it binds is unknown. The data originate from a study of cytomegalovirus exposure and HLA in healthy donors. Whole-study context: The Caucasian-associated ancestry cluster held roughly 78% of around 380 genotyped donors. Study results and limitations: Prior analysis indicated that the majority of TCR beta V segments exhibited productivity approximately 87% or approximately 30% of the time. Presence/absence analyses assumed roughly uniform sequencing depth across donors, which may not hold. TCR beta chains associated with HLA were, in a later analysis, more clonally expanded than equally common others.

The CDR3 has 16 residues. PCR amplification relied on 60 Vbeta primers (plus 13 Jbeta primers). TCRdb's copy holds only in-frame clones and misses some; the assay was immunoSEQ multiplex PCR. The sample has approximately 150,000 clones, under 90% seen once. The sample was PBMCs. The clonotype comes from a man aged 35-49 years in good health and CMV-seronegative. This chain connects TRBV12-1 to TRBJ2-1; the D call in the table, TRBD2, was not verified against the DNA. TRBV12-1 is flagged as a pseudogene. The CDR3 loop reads CASSYGWGRPYNEQFF. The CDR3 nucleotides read TGTGCCAGCAGCTACGGGTGGGGGAGGCCTTACAATGAGCAGTTCTTC.